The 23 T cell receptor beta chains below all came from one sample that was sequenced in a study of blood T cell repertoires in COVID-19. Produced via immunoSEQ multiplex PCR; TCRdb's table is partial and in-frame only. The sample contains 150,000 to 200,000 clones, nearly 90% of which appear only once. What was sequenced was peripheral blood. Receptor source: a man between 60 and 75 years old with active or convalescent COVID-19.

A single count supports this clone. DNA for the CDR3: TGTGCCAGCAGCTTAGGGGTCAGCGCTGACACAGATACGCAGTATTTT. It translates to CASSLGVSADTDTQYF. The V call is TRBV5-7, the J call TRBJ2-3, with a tentative D call TRBD1 (5 bases). TRBV5-7 is annotated as an ORF whose role is uncertain. This CDR3 comprises 16 residues. V lost 2 bases and J lost 2, with 15 bases in between.

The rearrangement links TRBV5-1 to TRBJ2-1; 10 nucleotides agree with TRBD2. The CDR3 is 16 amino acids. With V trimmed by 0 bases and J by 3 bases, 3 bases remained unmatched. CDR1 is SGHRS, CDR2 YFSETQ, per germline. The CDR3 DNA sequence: TGCGCCAGCAGCTTGGAAACTAGCGGGGTCTACAATGAGCAGTTCTTC. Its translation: CASSLETSGVYNEQFF.

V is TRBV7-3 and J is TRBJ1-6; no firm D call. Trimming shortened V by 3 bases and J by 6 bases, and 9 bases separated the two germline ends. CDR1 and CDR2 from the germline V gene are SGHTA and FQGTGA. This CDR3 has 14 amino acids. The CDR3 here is CASSLGEINSPLHF. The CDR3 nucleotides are TGTGCCAGCAGCTTGGGAGAGATTAATTCACCCCTCCACTTT.

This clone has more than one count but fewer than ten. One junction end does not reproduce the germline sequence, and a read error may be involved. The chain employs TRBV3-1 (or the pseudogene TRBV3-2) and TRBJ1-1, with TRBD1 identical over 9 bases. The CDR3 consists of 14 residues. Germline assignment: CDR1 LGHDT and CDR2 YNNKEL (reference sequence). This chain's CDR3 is CASSQDIQGARKLF. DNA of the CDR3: TGTGCCAGCAGCCAAGACATACAGGGGGCCAGAAAGTTATTT.

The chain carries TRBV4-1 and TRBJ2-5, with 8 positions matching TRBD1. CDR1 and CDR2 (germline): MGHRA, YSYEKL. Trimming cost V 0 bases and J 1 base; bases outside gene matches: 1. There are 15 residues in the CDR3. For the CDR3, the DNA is TGCGCCAGCAGCCAAGATGACAGGGGCCAAGAGACCCAGTACTTC. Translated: CASSQDDRGQETQYF.

CDR3 sequence reads: CASSWRQKTNYEQYF. CDR3 in DNA: TGTGCCAGCAGCTGGAGACAAAAGACTAACTACGAGCAGTACTTC. The chain has TRBV5-6 and TRBJ2-7; D is perhaps TRBD2 (5 bases). Looked up from germline, CDR1 is SGHDT and CDR2 is YYEEEE. With 3 bases removed from V and 3 bases from J, the gap between germline ends came to 16 bases. CDR3 length: 15 amino acids.

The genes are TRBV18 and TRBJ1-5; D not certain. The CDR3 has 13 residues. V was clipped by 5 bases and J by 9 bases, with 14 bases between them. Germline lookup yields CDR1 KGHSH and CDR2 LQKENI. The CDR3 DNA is TGTGCCAGCTCATCAAACTTTGAGGGGCCCCAGCATTTT. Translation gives CASSSNFEGPQHF.

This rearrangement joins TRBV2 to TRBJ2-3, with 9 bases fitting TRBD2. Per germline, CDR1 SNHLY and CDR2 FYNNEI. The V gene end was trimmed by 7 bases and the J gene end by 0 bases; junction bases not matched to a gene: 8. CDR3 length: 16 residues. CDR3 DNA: TGTGCCAGCACCCCCCAGCGGGGGGTTAGCACAGATACGCAGTATTTT. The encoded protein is CASTPQRGVSTDTQYF.

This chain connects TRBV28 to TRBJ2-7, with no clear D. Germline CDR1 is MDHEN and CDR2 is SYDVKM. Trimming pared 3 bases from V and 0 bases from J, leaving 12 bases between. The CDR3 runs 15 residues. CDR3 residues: CASSLSRSGSYEQYF. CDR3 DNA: TGTGCCAGCAGTTTGAGCAGGTCCGGCTCCTACGAGCAGTACTTC.

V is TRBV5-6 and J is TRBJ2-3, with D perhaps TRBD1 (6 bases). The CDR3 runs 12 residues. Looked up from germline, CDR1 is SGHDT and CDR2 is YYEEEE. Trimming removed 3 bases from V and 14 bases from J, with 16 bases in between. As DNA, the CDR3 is TGTGCCAGCAGCTCCGGGACATGGCCTCGGTATTTT. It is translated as CASSSGTWPRYF.

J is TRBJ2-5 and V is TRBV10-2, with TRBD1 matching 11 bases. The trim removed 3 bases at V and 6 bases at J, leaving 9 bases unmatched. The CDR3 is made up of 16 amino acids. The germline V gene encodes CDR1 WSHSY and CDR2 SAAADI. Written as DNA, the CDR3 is TGCGCCAGCAGTGATCCCTGGACAGGGGGCGGAAAGACCCAGTACTTC. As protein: CASSDPWTGGGKTQYF.

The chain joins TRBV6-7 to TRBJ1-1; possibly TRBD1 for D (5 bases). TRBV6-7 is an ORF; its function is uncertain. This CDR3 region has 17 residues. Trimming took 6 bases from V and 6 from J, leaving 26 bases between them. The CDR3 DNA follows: TGTGCCAGCAGCTCTTTACGGGGGGAGGGGAGGGAAGCTGAAGCTTTCTTT. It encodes CASSSLRGEGREAEAFF.

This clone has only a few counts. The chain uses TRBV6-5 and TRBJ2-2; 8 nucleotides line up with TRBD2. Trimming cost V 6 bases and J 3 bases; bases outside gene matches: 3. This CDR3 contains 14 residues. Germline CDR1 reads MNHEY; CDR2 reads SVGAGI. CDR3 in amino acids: CASSEREYTGELFF. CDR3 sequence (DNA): TGTGCCAGCAGCGAGCGGGAGTACACCGGGGAGCTGTTTTTT.

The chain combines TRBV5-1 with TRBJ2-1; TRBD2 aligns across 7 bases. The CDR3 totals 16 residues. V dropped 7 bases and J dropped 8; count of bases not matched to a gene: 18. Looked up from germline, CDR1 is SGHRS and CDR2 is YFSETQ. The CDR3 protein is CASGLGSGVSADEQFF. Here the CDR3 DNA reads TGCGCCAGCGGACTTGGAAGCGGGGTATCGGCGGATGAGCAGTTCTTC.

CDR3 region: CASSLRGSATEAFF. The CDR3 region has the DNA TGTGCCAGCAGTTTACGGGGTTCCGCCACTGAAGCTTTCTTT. The rearrangement links TRBV6-6 to TRBJ1-1; D gene ambiguous. Germline CDR1 MNHNY, CDR2 SVGAGI (reference sequence). Trimming removed 4 bases from V and 4 bases from J, with 13 bases in between. This CDR3 is 14 amino acids long.

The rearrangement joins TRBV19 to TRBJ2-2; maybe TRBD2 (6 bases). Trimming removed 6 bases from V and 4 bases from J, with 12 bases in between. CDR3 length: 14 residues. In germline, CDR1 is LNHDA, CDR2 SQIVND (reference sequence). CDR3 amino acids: CASRGGPSTGELFF. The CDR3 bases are TGTGCCAGTAGGGGGGGTCCGAGCACCGGGGAGCTGTTTTTT. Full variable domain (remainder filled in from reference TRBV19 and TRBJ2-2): DGGITQSPKYLFRKEGQNVTLSCEQNLNHDAMYWYRQDPGQGLRLIYYSQIVNDFQKGDIAEGYSVSREKKESFPLTVTSAQKNPTAFYLCASRGGPSTGELFFGEGSRLTVL.

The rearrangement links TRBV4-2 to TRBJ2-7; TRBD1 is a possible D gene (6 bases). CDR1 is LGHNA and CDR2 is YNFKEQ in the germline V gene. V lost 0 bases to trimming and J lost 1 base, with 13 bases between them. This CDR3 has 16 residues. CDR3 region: CASSQEARQGSYEQYF. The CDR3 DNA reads TGTGCCAGCAGCCAAGAAGCTAGGCAGGGGTCCTACGAGCAGTACTTC.

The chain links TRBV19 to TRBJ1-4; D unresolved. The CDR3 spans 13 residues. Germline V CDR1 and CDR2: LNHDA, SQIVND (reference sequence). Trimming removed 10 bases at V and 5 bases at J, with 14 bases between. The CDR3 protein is CATRRQNNEKLFF. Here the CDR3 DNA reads TGTGCCACCCGGCGGCAGAACAATGAAAAACTGTTTTTT.

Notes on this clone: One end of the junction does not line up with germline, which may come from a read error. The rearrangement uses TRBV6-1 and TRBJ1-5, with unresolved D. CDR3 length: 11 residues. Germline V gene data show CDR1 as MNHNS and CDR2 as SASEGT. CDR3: CASREVGPQHF. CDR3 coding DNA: TGTGCCAGCAGGGAAGTCGGGCCCCAGCATTTT.

DNA of the CDR3: TGTGCCAGCAGCCAATTTCAGGGGAACTATGGCTACACCTTC. Its translation: CASSQFQGNYGYTF. The genes are TRBV3-1 (or the pseudogene TRBV3-2) and TRBJ1-2; D possibly corresponds to TRBD1 (6 bases). Deletions cut 2 bases from V and 2 bases from J, with 9 bases between. Germline V lookup: CDR1 LGHDT, CDR2 YNNKEL (reference sequence). This CDR3 spans 14 amino acids.

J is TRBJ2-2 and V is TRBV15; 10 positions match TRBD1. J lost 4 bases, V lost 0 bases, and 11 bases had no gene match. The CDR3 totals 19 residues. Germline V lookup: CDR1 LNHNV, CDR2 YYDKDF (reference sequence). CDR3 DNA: TGTGCCACCAGCAGAGATTTGTTCGGGACAGGGGTGCGCACCGGGGAGCTGTTTTTT. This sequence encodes CATSRDLFGTGVRTGELFF.

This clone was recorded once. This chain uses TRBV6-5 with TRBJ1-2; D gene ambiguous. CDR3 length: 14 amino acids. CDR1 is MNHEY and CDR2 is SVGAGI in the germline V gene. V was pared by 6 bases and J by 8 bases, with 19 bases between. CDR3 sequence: CASSREGLMGGYTF. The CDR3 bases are TGTGCCAGCAGCCGGGAAGGTCTAATGGGAGGCTACACCTTC.

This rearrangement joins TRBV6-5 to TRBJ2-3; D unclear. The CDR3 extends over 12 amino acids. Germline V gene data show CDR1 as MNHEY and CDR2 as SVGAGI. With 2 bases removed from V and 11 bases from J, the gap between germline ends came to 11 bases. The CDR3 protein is CASSYDSTKQYF. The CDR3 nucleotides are TGTGCCAGCAGTTACGACTCCACTAAGCAGTATTTT.